This T cell receptor (beta chain) was identified during a study of patients and donors after allogeneic stem cell transplantation. TCRdb re-analysed the RT-PCR reads in MiXCR, keeping a single row per CDR3 protein. The sample lists a few hundred thousand distinct CDR3 sequences, roughly 14% occurring once. The CDR3 is 13 amino acids. Germline assignment: CDR1 MNHEY and CDR2 SVGAGI. V was shortened by 2 bases and J by 5 bases, with 6 bases between the two germline ends. This clonotype was counted between two and nine times. This receptor was identified in a human donor who was either an allogeneic HSCT recipient or a stem cell or donor lymphocyte infusion donor (not recorded which). It is not recorded whose cells these are; they may come from a transplant donor. The rearrangement uses TRBV6-5 and TRBJ2-2; D unclear. Sequenced material: blood, either unsorted or a sorted T cell fraction (not recorded which). CDR3 nucleotide sequence: TGTGCCAGCAGTTACACCTTGACCGGGGAGCTGTTTTTT. This encodes CASSYTLTGELFF.